These 12 T cell receptor beta chains came from one sample sequenced in a study of blood T cell repertoires in COVID-19. The repertoire was sequenced with immunoSEQ multiplex PCR; TCRdb's copy has only in-frame clones and lacks some. The table lists some 120,000 clones, more than 80% of them singletons. Material for sequencing was peripheral blood. Source of these receptors: a man aged 65-85 years with active or convalescent COVID-19.

The chain joins TRBV27 to TRBJ2-2; possible D gene TRBD1, 5 bases. This CDR3 has 15 residues. Germline V gene lookup returns CDR1 MNHEY and CDR2 SMNVEV (reference sequence). V dropped 3 bases and J dropped 6 bases, with 14 bases sitting between them. CDR3 region: CASSFAIGVPGELFF. DNA of the CDR3: TGTGCCAGCAGTTTCGCTATAGGGGTGCCCGGGGAGCTGTTTTTT.

As regards this clone: Other nucleotide sequences in the sample specify the same CDR3. The gene calls are TRBV24-1 and TRBJ1-2; TRBD1 agrees at 8 bases. Per the germline V gene, CDR1 is KGHDR and CDR2 is SFDVKD. V lost 5 bases and J lost 5; bases outside the gene matches: 3. The CDR3 spans 13 residues. CDR3 loop: CATSARTGYGYTF. The CDR3 DNA reads as TGTGCCACCAGTGCTCGGACAGGGTATGGCTACACCTTC.

The V call is TRBV7-3, the J call TRBJ1-1, with 9 nucleotides matching TRBD1. The germline V gene has CDR1 SGHTA and CDR2 FQGTGA. The J segment lost 8 bases and the V segment lost 0 bases, leaving 1 base of the junction unmatched. The CDR3 sequence is 13 residues long. The CDR3 reads CASSLTGTGEAFF. In DNA form, the CDR3 reads TGTGCCAGCAGCTTAACGGGGACAGGGGAAGCTTTCTTT.

The rearrangement uses TRBV5-1 and TRBJ2-3; 7 nucleotides match TRBD1. With 3 bases clipped from V and 6 bases from J, the junction kept 7 bases outside the gene matches. This CDR3 has 14 residues. Per germline, CDR1 SGHRS and CDR2 YFSETQ. CDR3 residues: CASSYDRDSDTQYF. The CDR3 bases are TGCGCCAGCAGCTATGACAGGGATTCGGATACGCAGTATTTT.

This clone came up a few times. The rearrangement links TRBV5-1 to TRBJ2-2; TRBD2 aligns across 8 bases. Germline V lookup: CDR1 SGHRS, CDR2 YFSETQ. J gave up 2 bases and V 5 bases, and 8 bases lay outside the gene matches. This CDR3 contains 16 residues. The CDR3: CASSEPGGVNTGELFF. DNA of the CDR3: TGCGCCAGCAGTGAGCCCGGGGGGGTTAACACCGGGGAGCTGTTTTTT.

The rearrangement joins TRBV5-4 to TRBJ2-7; 7 positions agree with TRBD1. The J segment lost 0 bases and the V segment lost 1 base, leaving 1 base of the junction unmatched. The germline V gene encodes CDR1 SGHNT and CDR2 YYREEE (reference sequence). There are 14 residues in the CDR3. The CDR3 DNA follows: TGTGCCAGCAGCTTGCGGGACAGCTCCTACGAGCAGTACTTC. Its protein product is CASSLRDSSYEQYF.

V is TRBV6-5 and J is TRBJ2-7; 11 nucleotides agree with TRBD2. The CDR3 consists of 13 residues. Germline V gene data show CDR1 as MNHEY and CDR2 as SVGAGI. Losses at the gene ends were 7 bases for V and 7 bases for J; bases not matched to a gene: 6. CDR3 region: CASTDSGRGEQYF. DNA of the CDR3: TGTGCCAGCACCGATAGCGGGAGGGGTGAGCAGTACTTC.

The J gene is TRBJ2-2, the V gene TRBV28; possible D gene TRBD2, 6 bases. Per germline, CDR1 MDHEN and CDR2 SYDVKM. The CDR3 runs 14 residues. V lost 11 bases and J 0 bases, leaving 13 bases between the germline ends. The DNA for the CDR3 is TGTGCCGGAGGGGAGCCCTCGAACACCGGGGAGCTGTTTTTT. The encoded protein is CAGGEPSNTGELFF.

The rearrangement joins TRBV12-3 or TRBV12-4 to TRBJ1-2; maybe TRBD1 (5 bases). The V end lost 5 bases, the J end lost 5 bases, and 9 bases lay between the germline ends. CDR3 length: 12 residues. CDR3 sequence: CASSPQGYGYTF. CDR3 nucleotide sequence: TGTGCCAGCAGTCCCCAGGGATATGGCTACACCTTC.

This chain connects TRBV4-1 to TRBJ1-1; D is unclear. The V gene's germline CDR1 is MGHRA and CDR2 YSYEKL. CDR3 length equals 12 residues. V shed 5 bases and J shed 2 bases, with 6 bases lying between them. CDR3 bases: TGCGCCAGCAGCGCCAGAAACACTGAAGCTTTCTTT. Translated: CASSARNTEAFF.

The gene calls are TRBV27 and TRBJ1-5; 8 bases agree with TRBD1. V trimming: 5 bases; J trimming: 6 bases; junction bases outside the gene matches: 9. Germline V gene data show CDR1 as MNHEY and CDR2 as SMNVEV (reference sequence). The CDR3 is 15 residues long. The CDR3 loop is CASSPRGQGSQPQHF. CDR3 nucleotides: TGTGCCAGCAGTCCCCGAGGACAGGGATCTCAGCCCCAGCATTTT.

The chain combines TRBV28 with TRBJ1-1; 8 bases fit TRBD1. After removal of 5 bases from V and 0 bases from J, the junction contained 11 bases not matched to a gene. Germline V gene lookup returns CDR1 MDHEN and CDR2 SYDVKM. The CDR3 totals 17 residues. CDR3 bases: TGTGCCAGCAGTCCGGACAGGGTTAACGGGATGAACACTGAAGCTTTCTTT. Protein: CASSPDRVNGMNTEAFF. Complete variable domain (other parts from reference TRBV28 and TRBJ1-1): DVKVTQSSRYLVKRTGEKVFLECVQDMDHENMFWYRQDPGLGLRLIYFSYDVKMKEKGDIPEGYSVSREKKERFSLILESASTNQTSMYLCASSPDRVNGMNTEAFFGQGTRLTVV.